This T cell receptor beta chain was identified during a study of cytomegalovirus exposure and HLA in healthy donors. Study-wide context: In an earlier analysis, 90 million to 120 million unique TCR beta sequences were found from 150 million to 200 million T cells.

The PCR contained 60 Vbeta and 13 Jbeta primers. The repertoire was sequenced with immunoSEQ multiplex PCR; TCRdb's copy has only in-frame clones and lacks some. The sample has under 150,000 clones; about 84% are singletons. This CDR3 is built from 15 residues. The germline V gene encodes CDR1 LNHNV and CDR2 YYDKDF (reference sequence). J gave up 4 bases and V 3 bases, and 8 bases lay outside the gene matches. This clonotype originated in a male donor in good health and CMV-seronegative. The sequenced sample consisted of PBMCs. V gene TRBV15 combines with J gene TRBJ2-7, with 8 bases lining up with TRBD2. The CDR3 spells CATSSEREFLYEQYF. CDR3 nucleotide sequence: TGTGCCACCAGCAGCGAGCGGGAGTTCCTTTACGAGCAGTACTTC.